Below are 21 T cell receptor beta chains sequenced from a single sample in a study of T-cell memory formation after mild COVID-19. Via MiXCR, TCRdb re-called the 5' RACE reads, giving one row per CDR3 protein. The sample lists about 360,000 distinct CDR3 sequences; around 15% were seen once. The sample taken for sequencing was PBMCs or a T cell subset sorted from them (not recorded which). Source of these receptors: a man younger than 35 who had mild COVID-19 (a few samples of this study predate the infection). Cell type and time point are not known.

This clonotype was detected only a few times. The chain has TRBV4-1 and TRBJ2-6; D uncertain. The CDR3 is 17 amino acids. Germline V gives CDR1 MGHRA, CDR2 YSYEKL. Trimming left V 0 bases short and J 4 bases short, with 13 bases between. DNA of the CDR3: TGCGCCAGCAGCCAAGATAGAGCCCAGATGGGGGCCAACGTCCTGACTTTC. It translates to CASSQDRAQMGANVLTF.

The chain is built from TRBV20-1 and TRBJ1-5; D is uncertain. The CDR3 runs to 21 residues. V gave up 0 bases and J gave up 3 bases, with 30 bases separating them. Germline CDR1 reads DFQATT; CDR2 reads SNEGSKA (reference sequence). For the CDR3, the DNA is TGCAGTGCTAGAGATCTCGAGGGTGGCAGCGATGGGCTTGTGGACAATCAGCCCCAGCATTTT. Protein sequence: CSARDLEGGSDGLVDNQPQHF.

V gene TRBV9 combines with J gene TRBJ1-2, with unresolved D. The CDR3 spans 12 residues. V gave up 1 base and J gave up 4 bases, with 5 bases separating them. CDR1 is SGDLS and CDR2 is YYNGEE in the germline V gene. The CDR3 bases are TGTGCCAGCAGCGTACCTAGCTATGGCTACACCTTC. This encodes CASSVPSYGYTF. The whole variable domain, remainder taken from reference TRBV9 and TRBJ1-2, is DSGVTQTPKHLITATGQRVTLRCSPRSGDLSVYWYQQSLDQGLQFLIQYYNGEERAKGNILERFSAQQFPDLHSELNLSSLELGDSALYFCASSVPSYGYTFGSGTRLTVV.

The V call is TRBV4-1, the J call TRBJ2-3; TRBD1 or TRBD2 may be the D gene (5 bases each). Deletions cut 1 base from V and 4 bases from J, with 9 bases between. CDR1 is MGHRA, CDR2 YSYEKL, per germline. The CDR3 contains 14 residues. In DNA, the CDR3 is TGCGCCAGCAGCCAAGTAAAGGGACCAGATACGCAGTATTTT. Protein product: CASSQVKGPDTQYF.

This clonotype has at least ten counts. The chain couples TRBV15 to TRBJ1-2; TRBD1 might be the D (5 bases). The V end was cut by 0 bases, the J end by 5 bases, with 16 bases between. This CDR3 region has 16 residues. Germline-derived CDR1 and CDR2 are LNHNV and YYDKDF (reference sequence). The CDR3 bases are TGTGCCACCAGCAGAGATCGGGGGACGGACCTGTATGGCTACACCTTC. Protein sequence: CATSRDRGTDLYGYTF.

This clonotype was detected only a few times. The chain employs TRBV6-5 and TRBJ2-2; 10 nucleotides line up with TRBD1. Trimming cost V 7 bases and J 6 bases; bases outside gene matches: 5. CDR3 length: 14 residues. CDR1 and CDR2 (germline): MNHEY, SVGAGI. CDR3 sequence (DNA): TGTGCCAGCAAAGGGACAGGGGTATCCGGGGAGCTGTTTTTT. Translation gives CASKGTGVSGELFF.

This clonotype was recorded a few times. This sequence joins TRBV7-2 and TRBJ2-1, with D uncertain. Germline V CDR1 and CDR2: SGHTA, FQGNSA. This CDR3 comprises 15 residues. The germline V and J ends were trimmed by 1 base and 0 bases, with 7 bases remaining between them. The CDR3 reads CASSLGAVSYNEQFF. The CDR3 DNA reads as TGTGCCAGCAGCTTAGGTGCGGTCTCCTACAATGAGCAGTTCTTC.

J is TRBJ1-1 and V is TRBV11-2, with D possibly being TRBD1 (6 bases). The CDR3 spans 13 residues. The germline V gene has CDR1 SGHAT and CDR2 FQNNGV. V was clipped by 2 bases and J by 4 bases, with 8 bases between them. CDR3 amino acids: CASSLQGPTEAFF. The CDR3 DNA is TGTGCCAGCAGCTTACAGGGGCCCACTGAAGCTTTCTTT.

The gene calls are TRBV13 and TRBJ1-1; 7 bases line up with TRBD1. V dropped 2 bases and J dropped 7; count of bases not matched to a gene: 7. Germline CDR1 PRHDT, CDR2 FYEKMQ (reference sequence). This CDR3 has 14 residues. The chain's CDR3 is CASSLRGQRYEAFF. In DNA form, the CDR3 reads TGTGCCAGCAGCTTAAGGGGACAGAGGTATGAAGCTTTCTTT. The whole variable domain, filled in from reference TRBV13 and TRBJ1-1, reads AAGVIQSPRHLIKEKRETATLKCYPIPRHDTVYWYQQGPGQDPQFLISFYEKMQSDKGSIPDRFSAQQFSDYHSELNMSSLELGDSALYFCASSLRGQRYEAFFGQGTRLTVV.

There are a few counts of this clonotype. The chain links TRBV5-6 to TRBJ2-6; D ambiguous. This CDR3 has 14 residues. The germline CDR1 and CDR2 sequences are SGHDT and YYEEEE. Trimming took off 4 bases at V and 4 bases at J, with 9 bases between the two ends. The CDR3 loop reads CASSPVVGANVLTF. For the CDR3, the DNA is TGTGCCAGCAGCCCTGTTGTGGGGGCCAACGTCCTGACTTTC.

The genes are TRBV4-3 and TRBJ1-6; 10 nucleotides align to TRBD1. CDR1 is LGHNA and CDR2 is YSLEER in the germline V gene. J lost 14 bases, V lost 3 bases, and 10 bases had no gene match. The CDR3 has 15 residues. The CDR3 bases are TGCGCCAGCAGCCACGGGGACAGGGGATTTGGGGCCCTCCACTTT. Amino acids: CASSHGDRGFGALHF.

The chain employs TRBV5-1 and TRBJ2-5; the match to TRBD2 covers 13 bases. V trimming: 4 bases; J trimming: 5 bases; junction bases outside the gene matches: 8. Germline V gene lookup returns CDR1 SGHRS and CDR2 YFSETQ. This CDR3 contains 16 residues. In nucleotides, the CDR3 is TGCGCCAGCAGCGGGGGACTAGCGGGGTCCTTGGAGACCCAGTACTTC. It is translated as CASSGGLAGSLETQYF.

The gene calls are TRBV7-8 and TRBJ2-2, with D possibly matching TRBD1 (5 bases). V lost 1 base and J lost 3, with 12 bases in between. Germline assignment: CDR1 SGHVS and CDR2 FQNEAQ. This CDR3 spans 16 amino acids. The CDR3 DNA reads as TGTGCCAGCAGCTTAGATCCCCAGGGTTACACCGGGGAGCTGTTTTTT. It translates to CASSLDPQGYTGELFF.

This clonotype was seen repeatedly, ten times or more. The chain joins TRBV12-3 or TRBV12-4 to TRBJ1-5; possible D gene TRBD1, 6 bases. The V gene lost 4 bases and the J gene lost 1 base, with 8 bases spanning the gap. The CDR3 is 14 amino acids. In nucleotides, the CDR3 is TGTGCCAGCAGTTCCAGGGGCAGCAATCAGCCCCAGCATTTT. Its protein product is CASSSRGSNQPQHF.

This clonotype turned up a few times. The chain uses TRBV7-9 and TRBJ2-3; 12 nucleotides line up with TRBD2. The CDR3 length is 16 residues. Germline loops: CDR1 SEHNR, CDR2 FQNEAQ (reference sequence). J lost 3 bases, V lost 2 bases, and 3 bases had no gene match. This CDR3 reads CASSLTTSGGTDTQYF. The CDR3 DNA reads as TGTGCCAGCAGCTTAACGACTAGCGGGGGAACAGATACGCAGTATTTT.

The sample holds one count of this clonotype. The chain links TRBV3-1 to TRBJ2-1, with TRBD2 matching over 7 bases. Germline V lookup: CDR1 LGHDT, CDR2 YNNKEL (reference sequence). V was clipped by 2 bases and J by 7 bases; unmatched bases: 11. The CDR3 length is 16 residues. CDR3 protein: CASSQHRLASLNEQFF. Written as DNA, the CDR3 is TGTGCCAGCAGCCAACATCGACTAGCTTCTTTAAATGAGCAGTTCTTC.

V and J are TRBV5-1 and TRBJ2-1; D call uncertain. V was trimmed by 4 bases and J by 6 bases, leaving 14 bases between them. Germline V gene lookup returns CDR1 SGHRS and CDR2 YFSETQ. The CDR3 covers 14 residues. The CDR3 sequence: CASSPVPAANEQFF. CDR3 in DNA: TGCGCCAGCAGCCCGGTCCCGGCAGCCAATGAGCAGTTCTTC.

This clonotype appeared once. The genes are TRBV27 and TRBJ2-3, with 7 bases that match TRBD2. There are 15 residues in the CDR3. Per germline, CDR1 MNHEY and CDR2 SMNVEV (reference sequence). After removal of 6 bases from V and 2 bases from J, the junction contained 8 bases not matched to a gene. The CDR3 sequence: CASRGRVFYTDTQYF. Here the CDR3 DNA reads TGTGCCAGCAGGGGGAGGGTATTTTACACAGATACGCAGTATTTT.

In this sample, this clonotype turned up a few times. V gene TRBV27 combines with J gene TRBJ2-4; a possible D gene is TRBD1 (6 bases). Germline V gene data show CDR1 as MNHEY and CDR2 as SMNVEV (reference sequence). This CDR3 has 14 amino acids. V was shortened by 11 bases and J by 6 bases, with 20 bases between the two germline ends. In DNA form, the CDR3 reads TGTGCCCCCAGGGAACGCCTCAGGGGAAACATTCAGTACTTC. Protein: CAPRERLRGNIQYF.

This chain connects TRBV5-6 to TRBJ1-1; D not certain. V lost 0 bases, J lost 0 bases, and 6 bases lay in between. The CDR3 sequence is 14 residues long. Germline assignment: CDR1 SGHDT and CDR2 YYEEEE. CDR3 nucleotide sequence: TGTGCCAGCAGCTTGGCCCCCGTGAACACTGAAGCTTTCTTT. Amino acids: CASSLAPVNTEAFF.

This chain connects TRBV24-1 to TRBJ2-1; either TRBD1 or TRBD2 may fit D (5 bases each). The CDR3 has 14 residues. The ends were cut back, 6 bases at V and 10 bases at J, with 18 bases in the middle. Germline CDR1 and CDR2: KGHDR and SFDVKD. CDR3 residues: CATSTGTNSREQFF. In DNA, the CDR3 is TGTGCCACCAGTACCGGGACCAACTCGCGGGAGCAGTTCTTC.